The 15 T cell receptor beta chains in this list originate from one sample, sequenced in a study of cytomegalovirus exposure and HLA in healthy donors. Primers: 60 Vbeta forward and 13 Jbeta reverse. The table came from immunoSEQ multiplex PCR; TCRdb's copy has only in-frame clones and leaves some out. Its table records around 100,000 clones. Input material: PBMCs. These receptors originate from a man aged 40-49 years in good health and CMV-seropositive.

The chain links TRBV28 to TRBJ2-7; 15 bases fit TRBD2. CDR1 and CDR2 from the germline V gene are MDHEN and SYDVKM. The junction had 14 bases not matched to a gene; V was cut back by 8 bases and J by 3 bases. This CDR3 is 18 amino acids long. The CDR3: CASYPSGTSGRIHYEQYF. The DNA of the CDR3 is TGTGCCAGCTACCCCTCCGGGACTAGCGGGAGGATCCACTACGAGCAGTACTTC.

V and J are TRBV18 and TRBJ2-7; TRBD1 matches at 11 bases. Trimming at V came to 6 bases and at J to 4 bases, leaving 8 bases not matched to a gene. Germline CDR1 KGHSH, CDR2 LQKENI. The CDR3 contains 15 residues. The CDR3 protein is CASSPGTGGLYEQYF. CDR3 coding DNA: TGTGCCAGCTCTCCAGGGACAGGGGGATTATACGAGCAGTACTTC.

The chain joins TRBV7-2 to TRBJ2-3; a weak D match, TRBD2 (6 bases). The V gene lost 7 bases and the J gene lost 1 base, with 18 bases spanning the gap. The CDR3 consists of 16 residues. Germline V gene lookup returns CDR1 SGHTA and CDR2 FQGNSA. The CDR3 coding sequence is TGTGCCAGCATCCCAGCCGGGACTCAGCGCACAGATACGCAGTATTTT. It specifies CASIPAGTQRTDTQYF.

The chain joins TRBV13 to TRBJ2-5; 8 bases fit TRBD1. CDR3 length: 13 residues. J was trimmed by 5 bases and V by 2 bases; bases with no gene match: 1. CDR1 is PRHDT and CDR2 is FYEKMQ in the germline V gene (reference sequence). The CDR3, as DNA: TGTGCCAGCAGCTTAACAGGGGGGGAGACCCAGTACTTC. Translation gives CASSLTGGETQYF.

This chain connects TRBV6-1 to TRBJ2-3, with D perhaps matching TRBD1 (5 bases). This CDR3 comprises 13 residues. V dropped 4 bases and J dropped 5 bases, with 10 bases sitting between them. CDR1 and CDR2 from the germline V gene are MNHNS and SASEGT. The CDR3 protein is CASSVGRLDTQYF. CDR3 bases: TGTGCCAGCAGTGTGGGGCGTCTAGATACGCAGTATTTT.

The genes are TRBV28 and TRBJ2-4; TRBD2 agrees at 7 bases. Germline V lookup: CDR1 MDHEN, CDR2 SYDVKM. The CDR3 consists of 15 residues. The J segment lost 6 bases and the V segment lost 5 bases, leaving 10 bases of the junction unmatched. CDR3 sequence: CASSGASGGRNIQYF. The CDR3 nucleotides read TGTGCCAGCAGTGGGGCCTCGGGGGGTAGAAACATTCAGTACTTC.

This chain joins TRBV30 and TRBJ1-2; TRBD1 might be the D (5 bases). Trimming shortened V by 4 bases and J by 8 bases, and 11 bases separated the two germline ends. The CDR3 runs 11 residues. CDR1 is GTSNPN, CDR2 SVGIG, per germline (reference sequence). Here the CDR3 DNA reads TGTGCCTGGATGGGACTATGGGGCTACACCTTC. Translating it yields CAWMGLWGYTF.

The J gene is TRBJ1-3, the V gene TRBV7-2; D is unclear. Germline V CDR1 and CDR2: SGHTA, FQGNSA. CDR3 length: 12 residues. Trimming took 4 bases from V and 9 from J, leaving 10 bases between them. The CDR3 region has the DNA TGTGCCAGCAGCTCCTCTCTATCCACCATATATTTT. It is translated as CASSSSLSTIYF.

The chain recombines TRBV2 with TRBJ1-4; 7 bases map to TRBD1. Germline assignment: CDR1 SNHLY and CDR2 FYNNEI. The junction had 3 bases not matched to a gene; V was cut back by 7 bases and J by 1 base. CDR3 length: 14 residues. The CDR3: CASNRDRTNEKLFF. The CDR3, as DNA: TGTGCCAGCAACCGGGACAGAACTAATGAAAAACTGTTTTTT.

The chain combines TRBV9 with TRBJ2-7; tentative D call: TRBD1 (6 bases). Germline CDR1 and CDR2: SGDLS and YYNGEE. V was shortened by 3 bases and J by 2 bases, with 21 bases between the two germline ends. CDR3 length equals 17 residues. In DNA form, the CDR3 reads TGTGCCAGCAGCGGGACTCCCTTTACAGGGCTCACCTACGAGCAGTACTTC. The encoded protein is CASSGTPFTGLTYEQYF.

This sequence joins TRBV9 and TRBJ2-7; D gene unclear. The ends were cut back, 1 base at V and 7 bases at J, with 12 bases in the middle. This CDR3 has 13 amino acids. CDR1 SGDLS and CDR2 YYNGEE come from the germline V gene. The DNA for the CDR3 is TGTGCCAGCAGCGTAATCCCTTTTAAAGAGCAGTACTTC. It encodes CASSVIPFKEQYF.

The gene calls are TRBV5-4 and TRBJ1-1, with 9 bases identical to TRBD1. From germline, CDR1 is SGHNT and CDR2 YYREEE (reference sequence). This CDR3 spans 13 amino acids. With V trimmed by 4 bases and J by 5 bases, 3 bases remained unmatched. In nucleotides, the CDR3 is TGTGCCAGCAGCGCGGACAGGGGAACTGAAGCTTTCTTT. Translating gives CASSADRGTEAFF.

J is TRBJ1-1 and V is TRBV11-1, with D possibly being TRBD1 (6 bases). The V end was cut by 1 base, the J end by 1 base, with 13 bases between. From germline, CDR1 is SGHAT and CDR2 FQDESV (reference sequence). CDR3 length: 16 amino acids. Written as DNA, the CDR3 is TGTGCCAGCAGCTTAGATAACAGGGAGAAGAACACTGAAGCTTTCTTT. Translating it yields CASSLDNREKNTEAFF.

V usage is TRBV10-3 and J usage is TRBJ1-5, with D possibly matching TRBD1 (5 bases). Per germline, CDR1 ENHRY and CDR2 SYGVKD. Trimming removed 2 bases at V and 7 bases at J, with 12 bases between. This CDR3 has 14 residues. The CDR3 nucleotides are TGTGCCATCAGTGAGCGGCAGGGTAGCCAGCCCCAGCATTTT. Translated, it gives CAISERQGSQPQHF.

The V call is TRBV28, the J call TRBJ1-2; 11 nucleotides line up with TRBD1. The CDR3 has 14 residues. CDR1 is MDHEN and CDR2 is SYDVKM in the germline V gene. The V gene end was trimmed by 5 bases and the J gene end by 4 bases; junction bases not matched to a gene: 3. As DNA, the CDR3 is TGTGCCAGCAGTAGGACAGGGGGCGGCTATGGCTACACCTTC. It specifies CASSRTGGGYGYTF.